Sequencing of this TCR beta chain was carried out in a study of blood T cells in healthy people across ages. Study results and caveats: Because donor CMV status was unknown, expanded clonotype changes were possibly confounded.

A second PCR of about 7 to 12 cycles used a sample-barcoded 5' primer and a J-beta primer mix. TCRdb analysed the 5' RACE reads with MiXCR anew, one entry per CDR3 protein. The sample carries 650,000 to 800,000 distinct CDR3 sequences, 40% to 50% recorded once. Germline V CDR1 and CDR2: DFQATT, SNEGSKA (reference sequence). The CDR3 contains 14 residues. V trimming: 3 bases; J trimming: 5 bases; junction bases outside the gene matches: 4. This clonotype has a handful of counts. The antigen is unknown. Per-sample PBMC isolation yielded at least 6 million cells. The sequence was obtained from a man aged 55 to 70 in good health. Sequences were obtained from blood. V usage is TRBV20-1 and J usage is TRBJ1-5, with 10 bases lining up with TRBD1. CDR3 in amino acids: CSASLGQGDQPQHF. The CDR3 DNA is TGCAGTGCTAGTCTAGGACAGGGGGATCAGCCCCAGCATTTT.